The next 2 T cell receptor beta chains were all read from a single sample in a study of control samples from healthy donors and cancer patients. Generated by immunoSEQ multiplex PCR, the TCRdb table keeps only in-frame clones and is missing some. The table lists about 140,000 clones, approximately 94% of them singletons. The sequencing sample was made of blood. The source is a man in his forties in good health.

V usage is TRBV7-8 and J usage is TRBJ1-1; no definite D call. Germline CDR1 and CDR2: SGHVS and FQNEAQ. The CDR3 totals 13 residues. Trimming shortened V by 1 base and J by 4 bases, and 7 bases separated the two germline ends. CDR3: CASSLDPGTEAFF. CDR3 nucleotide sequence: TGTGCCAGCAGCTTAGACCCGGGCACTGAAGCTTTCTTT.

The chain joins TRBV4-1 to TRBJ1-1; a weak D match, TRBD1 (6 bases). CDR3 length: 16 residues. Germline-derived CDR1 and CDR2 are MGHRA and YSYEKL. V was clipped by 4 bases and J by 1 base, with 16 bases between them. The DNA for the CDR3 is TGCGCCAGCAGCCGAGAGGGGGGTTCAGGGAACACTGAAGCTTTCTTT. Protein product: CASSREGGSGNTEAFF.